Listed below are T cell receptor beta chains from one sample, sequenced in a study of CD8+CD57+ T cells in acquired aplastic anemia. TCRdb fed the reads into MiXCR, producing one record per CDR3 protein. The data hold approximately 21,000 distinct CDR3 sequences, with 40% observed a single time. Sequenced: CD8+CD57+ T cells sorted from PBMCs. The receptors were sampled from a human donor with aplastic anemia. Each CDR3 is given with its conserved first and last residue. The D gene is left open where the match is weak. Some rows mark clone size as missing; the rest say once, few, many or name a class of expanded clone.

TRBJ2-2,TRBV9,TRBD1,NA,CASSLDRGHTGELFF,TGTGCCAGCAGCTTAGACAGGGGGCACACCGGGGAGCTGTTTTTT
TRBJ2-4,TRBV20-1,NA,NA,CSARPTAKNIQYF,TGCAGTGCTAGGCCCACAGCCAAAAACATTCAGTACTTC
TRBJ2-7,TRBV10-2,NA,NA,CASSHAGALYEQYF,TGTGCCAGCAGCCACGCGGGGGCCCTCTACGAGCAGTACTTC
TRBJ2-1,TRBV2,TRBD1,NA,CTSRGQGHYNEQFF,TGTACCAGCAGGGGACAGGGTCACTACAATGAGCAGTTCTTC
TRBJ2-3,TRBV19,TRBD2,NA,CASSILAGGTDTQYF,TGTGCCAGTAGTATCCTAGCGGGGGGGACCGATACGCAGTATTTT
TRBJ2-7,TRBV5-6,NA,NA,CASSSGTSYEQYF,TGTGCCAGCAGCTCCGGGACAAGCTACGAGCAGTACTTC
TRBJ2-3,TRBV7-9,NA,NA,CASSQGHSQRADTQYF,TGCGCCAGCAGCCAGGGACACTCGCAACGCGCAGATACGCAGTATTTT
TRBJ2-5,TRBV3-1,NA,NA,CASSQEWGVRETQYF,TGTGCCAGCAGCCAAGAGTGGGGGGTCCGAGAGACCCAGTACTTC
TRBJ2-3,TRBV12-3/TRBV12-4,NA,NA,CASRGYPSRDTKSTDTQYF,TGTGCCAGCAGGGGATACCCGTCCCGGGACACTAAAAGCACAGATACGCAGTATTTT
TRBJ2-5,TRBV20-1,NA,many,CSARDNREETQYF,TGCAGTGCTAGAGATAACAGGGAAGAGACCCAGTACTTC
TRBJ2-5,TRBV11-2,TRBD2,many,CASSSGLAGEETQYF,TGTGCCAGCAGCTCGGGACTAGCGGGAGAAGAGACCCAGTACTTC
TRBJ2-7,TRBV20-1,NA,many,CSARDQGKAAYEQYF,TGCAGTGCTAGAGATCAGGGGAAGGCGGCCTACGAGCAGTACTTC
TRBJ1-2,TRBV20-1,NA,medium-sized,CSATEGGLYGYTF,TGCAGTGCTACAGAGGGGGGTCTCTATGGCTACACCTTC
TRBJ1-1,TRBV20-1,NA,NA,CSARDRVTGNTEAFF,TGCAGTGCTAGAGATAGGGTGACAGGTAACACTGAAGCTTTCTTT
TRBJ2-1,TRBV15,NA,few,CATSRELGDSSYNEQFF,TGTGCCACCAGCAGAGAACTGGGTGATAGCTCCTACAATGAGCAGTTCTTC
TRBJ2-2,TRBV20-1,NA,NA,CSARDPGTSYEQYFRPGTRELFF,TGCAGTGCTAGAGATCCCGGGACAAGCTACGAGCAGTACTTCAGGCCGGGCACCAGGGAGCTGTTTTTT
TRBJ1-4,TRBV15,TRBD1,NA,CATSTTGGPNEKLFF,TGTGCCACCAGCACAACAGGGGGCCCTAATGAAAAACTGTTTTTT
TRBJ2-7,TRBV11-2,NA,many,CASSFSTGQYEQYF,TGTGCCAGCAGCTTTTCGACGGGGCAATACGAGCAGTACTTC
TRBJ2-3,TRBV20-1,TRBD2,NA,CSFSGGDTDTQYF,TGCAGTTTTAGCGGGGGGGACACAGATACGCAGTATTTT
TRBJ2-7,TRBV6-4,TRBD2,many,CASSATSGTTHEQYF,TGTGCCAGCAGTGCTACTAGCGGAACCACCCACGAGCAGTACTTC
TRBJ1-1,TRBV20-1,NA,few,CSARVPGVNTEAFF,TGCAGTGCTAGAGTCCCGGGGGTGAACACTGAAGCTTTCTTT
TRBJ1-2,TRBV2,TRBD1,NA,CASSRTGDYGYTF,TGTGCCAGCAGTAGGACAGGGGACTATGGCTACACCTTC
TRBJ1-5,TRBV20-1,NA,NA,CSARRGADHSNQPQHF,TGCAGTGCGAGGAGGGGGGCAGATCATAGCAATCAGCCCCAGCATTTT
TRBJ1-1,TRBV2,NA,few,CASSSGKANTEAFF,TGTGCCAGCAGCTCCGGGAAGGCCAACACTGAAGCTTTCTTT
TRBJ1-5,TRBV20-1,NA,NA,CSARAAGFNQPQHF,TGCAGTGCTAGGGCTGCCGGGTTCAATCAGCCCCAGCATTTT
TRBJ2-1,TRBV25-1,TRBD2,few,CASSEASGRQYNEQFF,TGTGCCAGCAGTGAGGCTAGCGGGAGGCAATACAATGAGCAGTTCTTC
TRBJ2-1,TRBV2,TRBD1,NA,CASSPTRDSQQFF,TGTGCCAGCAGTCCAACCCGGGACAGCCAGCAGTTCTTC
TRBJ2-7,TRBV15,NA,many,CATSRVGGDEQYF,TGTGCCACCAGCAGAGTTGGGGGTGACGAGCAGTACTTC
TRBJ2-7,TRBV15,TRBD1,NA,CATSSPYVGQGIYEQYF,TGTGCCACCAGCAGCCCCTATGTGGGACAGGGAATCTACGAGCAGTACTTC
TRBJ2-5,TRBV28,NA,NA,CASSKGGGRETQCF,TGTGCCAGCAGTAAAGGAGGGGGAAGAGAGACCCAGTGCTTC
TRBJ2-7,TRBV5-1,NA,few,CASSVKPGLPYSYEQYF,TGCGCCAGCAGCGTAAAACCGGGACTCCCTTACTCCTACGAGCAGTACTTC
TRBJ2-5,TRBV20-1,NA,many,CSARFPDTQETQYF,TGCAGTGCTAGATTTCCGGACACACAAGAGACCCAGTACTTC
TRBJ2-2,TRBV6-4,TRBD2,NA,CASSRTSGGTGELFF,TGTGCCAGCAGCCGAACTAGCGGGGGGACCGGGGAGCTGTTTTTT
TRBJ2-3,TRBV12-3/TRBV12-4,NA,NA,CASSFSTTDTQYF,TGTGCCAGCAGTTTCTCCACCACAGATACGCAGTATTTT
TRBJ2-7,TRBV7-6,TRBD2,few,CASSPLLAGGLEQYF,TGTGCCAGCAGCCCTCTGTTAGCGGGGGGGCTTGAGCAGTACTTC
TRBJ2-1,TRBV10-1,TRBD2,NA,CASSGAGEQFF,TGCGCCAGCAGTGGAGCGGGAGAGCAGTTCTTC
TRBJ2-5,TRBV5-1,NA,NA,CASSPWSGSQETQYF,TGCGCCAGCAGCCCGTGGAGCGGCAGTCAAGAGACCCAGTACTTC
TRBJ2-3,TRBV12-3/TRBV12-4,NA,NA,CASSGGHGTDTQYF,TGTGCCAGCAGTGGGGGCCATGGCACAGATACGCAGTATTTT
TRBJ2-7,TRBV4-1,TRBD2,once,CASSQGTRTSGNYEQYF,TGTGCCAGCAGCCAAGGAACCCGGACTAGCGGGAACTACGAGCAGTACTTC
TRBJ2-7,TRBV30,TRBD1,NA,CAWSGTGVWEQYF,TGTGCCTGGTCCGGGACAGGGGTGTGGGAGCAGTACTTC
TRBJ2-5,TRBV29-1,NA,NA,CSVEYSRVRETQYF,TGCAGCGTTGAATATTCCAGGGTTCGGGAGACCCAGTACTTC
TRBJ2-1,TRBV19,NA,few,CASSLWDEQFF,TGTGCCAGTAGTCTTTGGGATGAGCAGTTCTTC
TRBJ2-5,TRBV20-1,TRBD2,NA,CSARDPGTRPGETQYF,TGCAGTGCTAGAGATCCCGGGACTAGGCCAGGAGAGACCCAGTACTTC
TRBJ2-1,TRBV11-2,NA,NA,CASSSRMARMTYNEQFF,TGTGCCAGCAGCTCCCGAATGGCCCGAATGACCTACAATGAGCAGTTCTTC